This is a list of T cell receptor beta chains from one sample in a study of T-cell memory formation after mild COVID-19. TCRdb fed the 5' RACE reads into MiXCR, producing one record per CDR3 protein. The table has roughly 300,000 distinct CDR3 sequences, roughly 8.2% seen once. Material for sequencing was PBMCs or a T cell subset sorted from them (not recorded which). Receptors originate from a man aged 18 to 29 who had mild COVID-19 (a few samples of this study predate the infection). Cell type and time point are not known. Both conserved end residues are part of each CDR3. The listing skips clone size in some rows; elsewhere it reads once, few, many or a size class.

size	J	V	CDR3
many	TRBJ2-2	TRBV9	CASSPRQGDTGELFF
-	TRBJ2-3	TRBV5-6	CASAGASGYPVADTQYF
-	TRBJ2-3	TRBV20-1	CSATYSWGADTQYF
many	TRBJ1-4	TRBV4-3	CASSINEKLFF
-	TRBJ2-7	TRBV5-1	CASSLAPGGNEQYF
-	TRBJ1-1	TRBV19	CASSDYPGPLNTEAFF
many	TRBJ2-3	TRBV6-1	CASSDRTGIITDTQYF
few	TRBJ2-3	TRBV9	CASSVPGSTDTQYF
-	TRBJ1-4	TRBV6-5	CASSRRGEKLFF
few	TRBJ2-1	TRBV5-1	CASNLLGQGAPYNEQFF
few	TRBJ2-3	TRBV5-1	CASSPFQGPLGDTQYF
few	TRBJ1-6	TRBV6-5	CASSPRRQGRTYNSPLHF
-	TRBJ2-1	TRBV29-1	CSTRDGEQFF
-	TRBJ2-5	TRBV5-1	CASSLVGTSQETQYF
once	TRBJ1-1	TRBV7-2	CASSRGLGTEAFF
few	TRBJ2-7	TRBV2	CASSEYGGTHF
-	TRBJ1-1	TRBV6-5	CASSYNRESEAFF
-	TRBJ2-1	TRBV14	CASSQDIWENEQFF
-	TRBJ2-5	TRBV7-2	CASSLQGMETQYF
few	TRBJ2-7	TRBV29-1	CSVEVLGGEQYF
few	TRBJ1-2	TRBV7-2	CASSARQPLYGYTF
many	TRBJ1-5	TRBV5-1	CASSLDGNNQPQHF
few	TRBJ1-2	TRBV10-1	CASSGGDGGYTF
-	TRBJ2-4	TRBV9	CASSTGTGFENIQYF
-	TRBJ2-7	TRBV30	CAWSYSLGGPLF
many	TRBJ1-6	TRBV2	CAGQTDNSPLHF
few	TRBJ1-2	TRBV12-3/TRBV12-4	CASSLVVSYRYGYTF
few	TRBJ1-4	TRBV5-5	CASSDYRGGLEKLFF
many	TRBJ2-3	TRBV5-1	CASSLALTADTQYF